A single sample gave rise to the 4 T cell receptor beta chains below, sequenced in a study of control samples from healthy donors and cancer patients. Sequenced by immunoSEQ multiplex PCR; TCRdb stores in-frame clones only, minus some. Here the sample spans about 250,000 clones, over 75% being singletons. Sample: PBMCs. The receptors were sampled from a woman aged 55 to 70 with lung cancer.

The rearrangement joins TRBV30 to TRBJ2-1; D might be TRBD1 (6 bases). This CDR3 comprises 14 residues. Germline assignment: CDR1 GTSNPN and CDR2 SVGIG (reference sequence). Trimming pared 6 bases from V and 4 bases from J, leaving 16 bases between. Here the CDR3 reads CACIYYDRYNEQFF. The CDR3 coding sequence is TGTGCCTGCATCTATTATGACAGGTACAATGAGCAGTTCTTC.

The chain couples TRBV4-1 to TRBJ2-5; TRBD2 matches 7 bases. This CDR3 has 16 residues. V was pared by 3 bases and J by 2 bases, with 9 bases of the junction left unmatched. Germline CDR1 MGHRA, CDR2 YSYEKL. The CDR3 coding sequence is TGCGCCAGCAGCCATCGACTAGCCGTAATACAAGAGACCCAGTACTTC. Residues: CASSHRLAVIQETQYF.

This sequence joins TRBV11-2 and TRBJ2-7; unclear D gene. The V gene's germline CDR1 is SGHAT and CDR2 FQNNGV. The V and J ends lost 5 bases and 1 base respectively, with 12 bases between them. The CDR3 is 14 amino acids. The chain's CDR3 is CASSAGRNSYEQYF. For the CDR3, the DNA is TGTGCCAGCAGCGCCGGACGGAATTCCTACGAGCAGTACTTC.

The chain is built from TRBV5-1 and TRBJ1-5; 10 bases align to TRBD1. V lost 5 bases, J lost 4 bases, and 6 bases stayed unmatched. The CDR3 has 15 residues. Germline V gives CDR1 SGHRS, CDR2 YFSETQ. Written as DNA, the CDR3 is TGCGCCAGCAGGGCCGGGACAGGGGAGAATCAGCCCCAGCATTTT. This translates into CASRAGTGENQPQHF. The whole variable domain, filled in from reference TRBV5-1 and TRBJ1-5, reads KAGVTQTPRYLIKTRGQQVTLSCSPISGHRSVSWYQQTPGQGLQFLFEYFSETQRNKGNFPGRFSGRQFSNSRSEMNVSTLELGDSALYLCASRAGTGENQPQHFGDGTRLSIL.